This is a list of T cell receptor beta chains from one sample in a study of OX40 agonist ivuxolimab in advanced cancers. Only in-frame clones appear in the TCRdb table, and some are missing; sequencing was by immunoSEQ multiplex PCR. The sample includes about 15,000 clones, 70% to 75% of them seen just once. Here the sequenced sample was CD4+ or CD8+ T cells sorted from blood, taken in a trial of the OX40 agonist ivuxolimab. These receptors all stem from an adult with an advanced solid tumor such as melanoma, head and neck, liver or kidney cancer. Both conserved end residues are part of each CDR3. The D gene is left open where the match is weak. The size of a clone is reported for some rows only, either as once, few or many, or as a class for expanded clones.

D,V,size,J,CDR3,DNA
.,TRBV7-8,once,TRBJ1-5,CASRSLTGPNQPQHF,TGTGCCAGCAGATCCTTGACAGGACCCAATCAGCCCCAGCATTTT
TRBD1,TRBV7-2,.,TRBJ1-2,CASSAGGQGYTF,TGTGCCAGCAGTGCAGGGGGCCAGGGCTACACCTTC
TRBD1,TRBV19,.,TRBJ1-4,CASSDRGLTTNEKLFF,TGTGCCAGTAGCGACAGGGGGCTGACAACTAATGAAAAACTGTTTTTT
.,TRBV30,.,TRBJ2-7,CAWNGGGSYEQYF,TGTGCCTGGAACGGCGGCGGCTCCTACGAGCAGTACTTC
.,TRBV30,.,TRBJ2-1,CAWTETSSYNEQFF,TGTGCCTGGACCGAAACGAGCTCCTACAATGAGCAGTTCTTC
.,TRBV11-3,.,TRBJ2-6,CASSMDESRQSRANVLTF,TGTGCCAGCAGTATGGACGAATCTCGACAAAGTCGGGCCAACGTCCTGACTTTC
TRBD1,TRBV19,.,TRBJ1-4,CASSVAPRDRDEKLFF,TGTGCCAGTAGTGTTGCTCCCCGGGACAGGGACGAAAAACTGTTTTTT
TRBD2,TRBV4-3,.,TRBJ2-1,CASSQAALGLAGYNEQFF,TGCGCCAGCAGCCAAGCGGCCCTGGGACTAGCGGGATACAATGAGCAGTTCTTC
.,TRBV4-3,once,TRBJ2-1,CASSQRGNEQFF,TGCGCCAGCAGCCAAAGGGGGAATGAGCAGTTCTTC
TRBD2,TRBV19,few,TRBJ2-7,CASNSGNDEQYF,TGTGCCAGTAATAGCGGGAACGACGAGCAGTACTTC
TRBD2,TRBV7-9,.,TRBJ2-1,CASWTSGSRDNEQFF,TGTGCCAGCTGGACTAGCGGGAGTCGTGACAATGAGCAGTTCTTC
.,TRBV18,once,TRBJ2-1,CASSRLDWSYNEQFF,TGTGCCAGCTCACGACTCGACTGGTCCTACAATGAGCAGTTCTTC
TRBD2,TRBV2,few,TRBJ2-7,CAITRPTSGISYEQYF,TGTGCCATCACGAGACCGACTAGCGGAATCTCCTACGAGCAGTACTTC
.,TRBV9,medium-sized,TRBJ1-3,CASSVVGAGNTIYF,TGTGCCAGCAGCGTAGTGGGGGCTGGAAACACCATATATTTT
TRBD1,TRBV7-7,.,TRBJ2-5,CASSLGQQETQYF,TGTGCCAGCAGCCTGGGACAGCAAGAGACCCAGTACTTC
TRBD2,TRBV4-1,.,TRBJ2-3,CASSQGLADGDTQYF,TGCGCCAGCAGCCAAGGACTAGCGGATGGGGATACGCAGTATTTT
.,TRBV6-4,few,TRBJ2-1,CASSDSNEREQFF,TGTGCCAGCAGTGACTCTAATGAGCGAGAGCAGTTCTTC
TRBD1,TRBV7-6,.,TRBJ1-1,CASSLLAGTGDTEAFF,TGTGCCAGCAGCTTATTAGCGGGGACAGGGGACACTGAAGCTTTCTTT
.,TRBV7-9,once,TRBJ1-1,CASSLGPDMNTEAFF,TGTGCCAGCAGCTTAGGCCCTGACATGAACACTGAAGCTTTCTTT
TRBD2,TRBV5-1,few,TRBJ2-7,CASSSRMSAGAGEQYF,TGCGCCAGCAGTTCGAGGATGTCAGCGGGAGCTGGCGAGCAGTACTTC
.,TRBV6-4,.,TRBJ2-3,CASSETPDRPDTQYF,TGTGCCAGCTCTGAAACCCCCGACAGACCAGATACGCAGTATTTT
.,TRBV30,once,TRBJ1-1,CAWSVLSEAFF,TGTGCCTGGAGTGTACTGTCTGAAGCTTTCTTT
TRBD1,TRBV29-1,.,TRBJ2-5,CSVCRDRGNQETQYF,TGCAGCGTTTGCCGGGACAGGGGGAACCAAGAGACCCAGTACTTC
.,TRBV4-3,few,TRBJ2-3,CASSQGVSGSTDTQYF,TGCGCCAGCAGCCAAGGTGTTAGCGGCAGCACAGATACGCAGTATTTT
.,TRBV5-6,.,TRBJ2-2,CASSPDTGELFF,TGTGCCAGCAGCCCCGACACCGGGGAGCTGTTTTTT
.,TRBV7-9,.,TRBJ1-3,CASSLEGSGNTIYF,TGTGCCAGCAGCTTAGAGGGTTCTGGAAACACCATATATTTT
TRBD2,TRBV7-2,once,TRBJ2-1,CASSERTSGYNEQFF,TGTGCCAGCAGCGAAAGGACTAGCGGATACAATGAGCAGTTCTTC
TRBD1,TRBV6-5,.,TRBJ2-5,CASRNGQEETQYF,TGTGCCAGCAGAAATGGACAGGAAGAGACCCAGTACTTC
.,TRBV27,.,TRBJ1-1,CASRGTDGNTEAFF,TGTGCCAGCAGAGGGACTGATGGGAACACTGAAGCTTTCTTT
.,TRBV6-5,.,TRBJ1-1,CASSYTTGVTEAFF,TGTGCCAGCAGTTACACCACGGGGGTTACTGAAGCTTTCTTT
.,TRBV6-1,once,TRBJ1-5,CASSEDTASNQPQHF,TGTGCCAGCAGTGAAGACACGGCCTCCAATCAGCCCCAGCATTTT
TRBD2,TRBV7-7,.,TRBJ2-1,CASSLRLGGRETLYNEQFF,TGTGCCAGCAGCTTAAGATTGGGTGGGCGGGAGACCCTATACAATGAGCAGTTCTTC
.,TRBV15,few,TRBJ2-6,CATSSVDSGANVLTF,TGTGCCACCAGCAGCGTTGATTCGGGGGCCAACGTCCTGACTTTC
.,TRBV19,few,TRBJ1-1,CASSESGFTEAFF,TGTGCCAGTAGCGAGAGTGGGTTCACTGAAGCTTTCTTT
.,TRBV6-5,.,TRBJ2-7,CASYEVGSYEQYF,TGTGCCAGCTATGAGGTAGGATCCTACGAGCAGTACTTC
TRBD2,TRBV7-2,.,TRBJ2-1,CASSPLWAETSGRDNEQFF,TGTGCCAGCAGTCCATTATGGGCCGAGACTAGCGGGAGGGACAATGAGCAGTTCTTC
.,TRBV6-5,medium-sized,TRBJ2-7,CASSYEGVYYEQYF,TGTGCCAGCAGTTACGAGGGGGTATACTACGAGCAGTACTTC
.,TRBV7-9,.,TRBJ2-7,CASSLQGYEQYF,TGTGCCAGCAGCTTACAAGGCTACGAGCAGTACTTC
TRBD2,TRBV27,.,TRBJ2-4,CASSLGFGGSRIIQYF,TGTGCCAGCAGTTTAGGGTTTGGCGGGAGTAGGATCATTCAGTACTTC
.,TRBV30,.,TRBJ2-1,CAWRLGGNEQFF,TGTGCCTGGCGACTAGGGGGTAATGAGCAGTTCTTC
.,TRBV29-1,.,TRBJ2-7,CSVLSTYEQYF,TGCAGCGTTTTATCAACCTACGAGCAGTACTTC
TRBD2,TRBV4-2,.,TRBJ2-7,CASSQDGTSGSYEQYF,TGTGCCAGCAGCCAAGACGGGACTAGCGGGAGTTACGAGCAGTACTTC
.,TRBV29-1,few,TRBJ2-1,CSVGLRGEQFF,TGCAGCGTAGGACTCCGGGGTGAGCAGTTCTTC
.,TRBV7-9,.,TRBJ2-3,CASSSPGISTDTQYF,TGTGCCAGCAGCTCCCCCGGTATTAGCACAGATACGCAGTATTTT
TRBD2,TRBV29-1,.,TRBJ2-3,CSVPGTRRTDTQYF,TGCAGCGTCCCGGGGACTAGACGCACAGATACGCAGTATTTT
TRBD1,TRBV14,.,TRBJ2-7,CASSQNIRDRGREYEQYF,TGTGCCAGCAGCCAGAACATCCGGGACAGGGGGCGCGAGTACGAGCAGTACTTC
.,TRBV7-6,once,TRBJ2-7,CASSSTTQLSYEQYF,TGTGCCAGCAGCTCCACAACCCAGCTCTCCTACGAGCAGTACTTC
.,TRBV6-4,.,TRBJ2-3,CASSDRASTDTQYF,TGTGCCAGCAGTGACAGGGCTAGCACAGATACGCAGTATTTT
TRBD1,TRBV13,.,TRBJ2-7,CASSSGTGNSEQYF,TGTGCCAGCAGCTCCGGGACAGGGAATTCCGAGCAGTACTTC
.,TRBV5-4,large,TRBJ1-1,CASSLRPPEVAFF,TGTGCCAGCAGCTTAAGACCGCCTGAGGTAGCTTTCTTT
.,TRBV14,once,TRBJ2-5,CASSQEQGLKRETQYF,TGTGCCAGCAGCCAAGAACAGGGTCTTAAACGGGAGACCCAGTACTTC
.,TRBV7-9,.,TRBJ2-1,CASHTTGALEEQFF,TGTGCCAGCCACACGACCGGGGCCCTTGAGGAGCAGTTCTTC
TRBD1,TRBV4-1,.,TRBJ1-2,CASSFRTGGDYGYTF,TGCGCCAGCAGCTTCCGGACAGGGGGAGACTATGGCTACACCTTC
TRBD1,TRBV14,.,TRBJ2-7,CASSQGTGALYEQYF,TGTGCCAGCAGCCAAGGGACAGGGGCACTCTACGAGCAGTACTTC